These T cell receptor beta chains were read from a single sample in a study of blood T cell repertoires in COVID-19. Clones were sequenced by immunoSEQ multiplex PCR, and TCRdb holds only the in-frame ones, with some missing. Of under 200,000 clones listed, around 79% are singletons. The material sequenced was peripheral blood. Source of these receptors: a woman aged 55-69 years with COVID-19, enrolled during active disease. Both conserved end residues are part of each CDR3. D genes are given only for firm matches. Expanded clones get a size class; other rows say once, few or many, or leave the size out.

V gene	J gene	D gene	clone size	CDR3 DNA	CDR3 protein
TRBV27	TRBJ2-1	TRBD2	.	TGTGCCAGCAGTCCGGGACTAGCGGTAACTAAGTTCAATGAGCAGTTCTTC	CASSPGLAVTKFNEQFF
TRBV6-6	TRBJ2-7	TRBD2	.	TGTGCCAGCAGTTACCCCCTGGGGGGGAGCTCCTACGAGCAGTACTTC	CASSYPLGGSSYEQYF
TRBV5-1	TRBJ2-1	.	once	TGCGCCAGCAGCCCGAGACCCCAGATGGGCGGCACGAACGCGGGGCGCTACTACAATGAGCAGTTCTTC	CASSPRPQMGGTNAGRYYNEQFF
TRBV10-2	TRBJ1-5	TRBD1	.	TGCGCCAGCAGCCAACAGGGGGCACTTGGATCCCTCGTCCAGCCCCAGCATTTT	CASSQQGALGSLVQPQHF
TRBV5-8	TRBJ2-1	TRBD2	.	TGTGCCAGCACCTCCCCGGGCGGGAGGGAGTACAATGAGCAGTTCTTC	CASTSPGGREYNEQFF
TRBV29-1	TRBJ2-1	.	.	TGCAGCGTTGAAGGGCACGGAGACTACAATGAGCAGTTCTTC	CSVEGHGDYNEQFF
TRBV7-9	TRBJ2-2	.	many	TGTGCCAGCAGCCTGGGACTGACGGAGGCCCCGAACACCGGGGAGCTGTTTTTT	CASSLGLTEAPNTGELFF
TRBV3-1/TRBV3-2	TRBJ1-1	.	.	TGTGCCAGCAGCCTACCCCTTGGGAGGGGGTTGGCTGAAGCTTTCTTT	CASSLPLGRGLAEAFF
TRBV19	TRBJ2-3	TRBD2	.	TGTGCCAGTAGAAACTCCGGGACTAGCGGGGGGGCAACAGATACGCAGTATTTT	CASRNSGTSGGATDTQYF
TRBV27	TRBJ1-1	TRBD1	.	TGTGCCAGCAGTTCACTAACAGGGGGCACTGAAGCTTTCTTT	CASSSLTGGTEAFF
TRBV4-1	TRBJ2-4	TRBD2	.	TGCGCCAGCAGCCAACCGGTGACTAGCGGGAGGCCGTTCCCTGCCAAAAACATTCAGTACTTC	CASSQPVTSGRPFPAKNIQYF
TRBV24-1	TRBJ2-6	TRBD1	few	TGTGCACTCACAGGGGACAGACCTGACTCTGGGGCCAACGTCCTGACTTTC	CALTGDRPDSGANVLTF
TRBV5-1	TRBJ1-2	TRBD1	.	TGCGCCAGCAGCTTGACAGGGGATGCCCCCTATGGCTACACCTTC	CASSLTGDAPYGYTF
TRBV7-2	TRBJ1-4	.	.	TGTGCCAGCAGCTTAGCGATGGAGGGCGAAAAACTGTTTTTT	CASSLAMEGEKLFF
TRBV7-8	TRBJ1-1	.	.	TGTGCCAGCAGCTTAACGGGGGGAGGCACTGAAGCTTTCTTT	CASSLTGGGTEAFF
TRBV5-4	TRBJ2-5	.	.	TGTGCCAGCAGCTTGGACCCGGTTGAAGAGACCCAGTACTTC	CASSLDPVEETQYF
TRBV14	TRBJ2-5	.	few	TGTGCCAGCAGTCTCGGACAGATCCAAGAGACCCAGTACTTC	CASSLGQIQETQYF
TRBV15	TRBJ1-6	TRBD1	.	TGTGCCACCAGCAGATCGACAGGGATAAGTTCACCCCTCCACTTT	CATSRSTGISSPLHF
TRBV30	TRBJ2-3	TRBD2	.	TGTGCCTGGAGTGTACCCCCCGGGGCGGGGGGGCCAACAGATACGCAGTATTTT	CAWSVPPGAGGPTDTQYF
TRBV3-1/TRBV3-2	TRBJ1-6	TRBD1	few	TGTGCCAGCAGCCGACAGGGAGTACCGTCACCCCTCCACTTT	CASSRQGVPSPLHF
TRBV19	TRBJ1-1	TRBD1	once	TGTGCCAGTAACAGGGGCCGGAACACTGAAGCTTTCTTT	CASNRGRNTEAFF
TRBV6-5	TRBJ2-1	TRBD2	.	TGTGCCAGCAGCTCCACGGGAGGGCCATACAATGAGCAGTTCTTC	CASSSTGGPYNEQFF
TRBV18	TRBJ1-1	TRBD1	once	TGTGCCAGCTCACCACCAAGGGGGCCGAACACTGAAGCTTTCTTT	CASSPPRGPNTEAFF
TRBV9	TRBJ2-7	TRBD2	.	TGTGCCAGCAGCCAAGCCCCCGGCGGGGGCTACGAGCAGTACTTC	CASSQAPGGGYEQYF
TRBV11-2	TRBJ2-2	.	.	TGTGCCAGCAGCTCGGGACTTCATGCCAACACCGGGGAGCTGTTTTTT	CASSSGLHANTGELFF
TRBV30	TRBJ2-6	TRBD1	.	TGTGCCTGGAATCGACTTAATCCGGGACAGGGGGCAGTCTCTGGGGCCAACGTCCTGACTTTC	CAWNRLNPGQGAVSGANVLTF